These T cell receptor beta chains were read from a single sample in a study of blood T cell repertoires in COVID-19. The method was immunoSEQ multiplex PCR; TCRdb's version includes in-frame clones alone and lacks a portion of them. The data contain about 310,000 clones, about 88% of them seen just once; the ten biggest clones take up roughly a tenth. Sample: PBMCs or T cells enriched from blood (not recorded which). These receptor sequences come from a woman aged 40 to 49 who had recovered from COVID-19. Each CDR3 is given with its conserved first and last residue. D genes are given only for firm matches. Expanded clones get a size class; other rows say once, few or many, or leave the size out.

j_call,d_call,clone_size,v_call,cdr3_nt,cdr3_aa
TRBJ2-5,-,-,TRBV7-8,TGTGCCAGCAGCCAGGGGCGCGGAGAGACCCAGTACTTC,CASSQGRGETQYF
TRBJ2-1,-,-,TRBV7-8,TGTGCCAGCAGCTTAGGAAACGGGGTCTACAATGAGCAGTTCTTC,CASSLGNGVYNEQFF
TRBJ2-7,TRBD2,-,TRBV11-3,TGTGCCAGCAGCTTAATGCTAGCGGGAGCCTACGAGCAGTACTTC,CASSLMLAGAYEQYF
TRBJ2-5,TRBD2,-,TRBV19,TGTGCCAGCGGGACTAGCTGGGAGACCCAGTACTTC,CASGTSWETQYF
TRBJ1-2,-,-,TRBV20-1,TGCAGTGCTAGTCCGTATGGCTACACCTTC,CSASPYGYTF
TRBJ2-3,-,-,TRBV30,TGTGCCTGGAGTGTAGTCCTAGGCACAGATACGCAGTATTTT,CAWSVVLGTDTQYF
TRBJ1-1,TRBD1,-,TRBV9,TGTGCCAGCAGCGTAGTTCAGGGGGTAACTGAAGCTTTCTTT,CASSVVQGVTEAFF
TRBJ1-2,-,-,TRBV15,TGTGCCACCAGCAGAGATAAGTCGATGGCAGGGTTTAACTATGGCTACACCTTC,CATSRDKSMAGFNYGYTF
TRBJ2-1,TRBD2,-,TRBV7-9,TGTGCCAGCAGCTTTATGGGACTAGCAAACGAGCAGTTCTTC,CASSFMGLANEQFF
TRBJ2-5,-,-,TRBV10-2,TGCGCCAGCAGTGAGTCGTTAGCTCGCACCCAGTACTTC,CASSESLARTQYF
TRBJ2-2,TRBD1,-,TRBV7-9,TGTGCCAGCAGTTTAGGGACAGGCTACGCGAACACCGGGGAGCTGTTTTTT,CASSLGTGYANTGELFF
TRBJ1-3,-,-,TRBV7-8,TGTGCCAGCAGCTTACTAGGGGGGGACACCATATATTTT,CASSLLGGDTIYF
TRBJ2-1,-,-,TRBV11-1,TGTGCCAGCAACAGGGCGGACCGCTCCTACAATGAGCAGTTCTTC,CASNRADRSYNEQFF
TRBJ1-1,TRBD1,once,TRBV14,TGTGCCAGCAGCCAAGACACAGGGGCCACTGAAGCTTTCTTT,CASSQDTGATEAFF
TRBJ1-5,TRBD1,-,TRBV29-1,TGCAGCGTCTGGACAGGGGAGGAGCAGCCCCAGCATTTT,CSVWTGEEQPQHF
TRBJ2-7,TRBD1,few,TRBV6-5,TGTGCCAGCAGTTACACGGGGACAGGGGTCCCCTACGAGCAGTACTTC,CASSYTGTGVPYEQYF
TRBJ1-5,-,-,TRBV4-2,TGTGCCAGCAGCCCCGACAGTTTAGTCGATCAGCCCCAGCATTTT,CASSPDSLVDQPQHF
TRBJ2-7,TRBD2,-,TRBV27,TGTGCCAGCACCCCCCGGTTTCCTAGCGGGAGGGGCCCCTCCTACGAGCAGTACTTC,CASTPRFPSGRGPSYEQYF
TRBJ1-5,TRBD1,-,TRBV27,TGTGCCAGCGGTGACAGGGGGTCAACTAGCAATCAGCCCCAGCATTTT,CASGDRGSTSNQPQHF
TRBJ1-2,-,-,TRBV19,TGTGCCAGTAGTATAGGAGGCAGCAACTATGGCTACACCTTC,CASSIGGSNYGYTF
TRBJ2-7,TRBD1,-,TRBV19,TGTGCCAGTAGTCTGTCGGGGACAGGGACCTACGAGCAGTACTTC,CASSLSGTGTYEQYF
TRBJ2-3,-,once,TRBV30,TGTGCCTGGAAAACAAAGGCGGTCCCAGATACGCAGTATTTT,CAWKTKAVPDTQYF
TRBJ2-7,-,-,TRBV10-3,TGTGCCATCAGTGATCGACAGAATTACGAGCAGTACTTC,CAISDRQNYEQYF
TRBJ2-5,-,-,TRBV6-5,TGTGCCAGCAGGGGCAAGACCCAGTACTTC,CASRGKTQYF
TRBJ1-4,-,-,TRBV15,TGTGCCACCAGCACCGGGGGGCTAGCTAATGAAAAACTGTTTTTT,CATSTGGLANEKLFF
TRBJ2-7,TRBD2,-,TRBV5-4,TGTGCCAGCAGCTCAACTCGGGCTAGCGGGAGCTACGAGCAGTACTTC,CASSSTRASGSYEQYF